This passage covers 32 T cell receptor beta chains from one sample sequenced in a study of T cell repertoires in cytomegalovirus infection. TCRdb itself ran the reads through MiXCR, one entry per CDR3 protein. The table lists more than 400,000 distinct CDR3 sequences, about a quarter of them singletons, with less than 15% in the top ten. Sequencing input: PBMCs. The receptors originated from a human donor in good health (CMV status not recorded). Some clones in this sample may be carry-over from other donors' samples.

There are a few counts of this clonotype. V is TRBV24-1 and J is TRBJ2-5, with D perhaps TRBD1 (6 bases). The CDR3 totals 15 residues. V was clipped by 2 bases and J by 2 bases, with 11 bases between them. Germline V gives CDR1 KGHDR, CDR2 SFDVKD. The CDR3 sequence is CATSDYRVGQETQYF. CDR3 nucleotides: TGTGCCACCAGTGATTACAGGGTCGGTCAAGAGACCCAGTACTTC.

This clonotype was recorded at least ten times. DNA for the CDR3: TGTGCCAGCAGCGTTAGCGGGAGGAAGTTGGGGGGACAGGGAGGAAGAACTGAAGCTTTCTTT. It encodes CASSVSGRKLGGQGGRTEAFF. The chain links TRBV7-6 to TRBJ1-1; 9 bases agree with TRBD1. There are 21 residues in the CDR3. Germline V gives CDR1 SGHVS, CDR2 FNYEAQ. V lost 5 bases and J lost 5; bases outside the gene matches: 27.

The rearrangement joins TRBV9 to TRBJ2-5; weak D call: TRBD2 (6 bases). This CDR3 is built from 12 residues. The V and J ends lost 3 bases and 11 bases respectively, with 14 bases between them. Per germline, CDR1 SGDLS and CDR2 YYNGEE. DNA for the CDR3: TGTGCCAGCAGCGGGGGGGAGTCTCCACAGTACTTC. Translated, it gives CASSGGESPQYF.

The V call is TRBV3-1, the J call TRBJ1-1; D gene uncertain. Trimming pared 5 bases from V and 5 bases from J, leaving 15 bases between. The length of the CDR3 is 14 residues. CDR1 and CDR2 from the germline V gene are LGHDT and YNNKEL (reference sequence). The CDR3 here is CASSSRGGRTEAFF. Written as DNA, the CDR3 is TGTGCCAGCAGCTCCCGGGGAGGGAGGACTGAAGCTTTCTTT.

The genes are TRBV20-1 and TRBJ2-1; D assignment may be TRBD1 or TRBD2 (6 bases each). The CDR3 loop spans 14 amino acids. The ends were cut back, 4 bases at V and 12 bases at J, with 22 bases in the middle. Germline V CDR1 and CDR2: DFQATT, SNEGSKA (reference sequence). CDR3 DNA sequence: TGCAGTGCTACTTCGGGGGCTCCTAATGTAGGGCAGTTCTTC. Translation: CSATSGAPNVGQFF.

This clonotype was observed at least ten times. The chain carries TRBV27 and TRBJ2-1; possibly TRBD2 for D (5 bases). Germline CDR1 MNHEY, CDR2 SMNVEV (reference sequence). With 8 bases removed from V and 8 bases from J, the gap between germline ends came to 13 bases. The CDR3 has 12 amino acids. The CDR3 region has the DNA TGTGCCAGCCTCAATGCCGGGGATGAGCAGTTCTTC. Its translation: CASLNAGDEQFF.

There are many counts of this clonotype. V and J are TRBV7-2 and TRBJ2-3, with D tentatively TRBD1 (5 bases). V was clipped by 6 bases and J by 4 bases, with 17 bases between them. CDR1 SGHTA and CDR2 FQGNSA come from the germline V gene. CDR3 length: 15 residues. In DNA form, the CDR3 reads TGTGCCAGCAGGATACAGGAGTTAAGGGCAGATACGCAGTATTTT. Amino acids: CASRIQELRADTQYF.

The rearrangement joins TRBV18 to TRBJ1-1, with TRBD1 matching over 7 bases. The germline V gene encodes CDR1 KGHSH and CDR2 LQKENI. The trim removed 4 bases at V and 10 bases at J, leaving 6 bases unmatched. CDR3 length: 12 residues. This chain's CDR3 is CASSRQGGSAFF. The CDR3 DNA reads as TGTGCCAGCTCACGACAGGGCGGTTCAGCTTTCTTT.

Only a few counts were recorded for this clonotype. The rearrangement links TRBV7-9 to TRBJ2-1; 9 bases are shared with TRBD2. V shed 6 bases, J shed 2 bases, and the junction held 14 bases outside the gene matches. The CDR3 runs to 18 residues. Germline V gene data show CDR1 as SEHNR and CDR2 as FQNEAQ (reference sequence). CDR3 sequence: CASSPKGAGGHTYNEQFF. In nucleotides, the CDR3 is TGTGCCAGCAGTCCAAAGGGAGCGGGAGGACATACCTACAATGAGCAGTTCTTC. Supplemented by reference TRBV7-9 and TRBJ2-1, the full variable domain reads DTGVSQNPRHKITKRGQNVTFRCDPISEHNRLYWYRQTLGQGPEFLTYFQNEAQLEKSRLLSDRFSAERPKGSFSTLEIQRTEQGDSAMYLCASSPKGAGGHTYNEQFFGPGTRLTVL.

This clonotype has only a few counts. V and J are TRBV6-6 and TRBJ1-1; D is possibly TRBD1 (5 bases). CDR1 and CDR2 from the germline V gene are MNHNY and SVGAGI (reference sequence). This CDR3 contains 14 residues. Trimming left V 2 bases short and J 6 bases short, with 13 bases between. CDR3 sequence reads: CASSYIQGVSEAFF. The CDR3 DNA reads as TGTGCCAGCAGTTACATCCAGGGTGTGTCTGAAGCTTTCTTT.

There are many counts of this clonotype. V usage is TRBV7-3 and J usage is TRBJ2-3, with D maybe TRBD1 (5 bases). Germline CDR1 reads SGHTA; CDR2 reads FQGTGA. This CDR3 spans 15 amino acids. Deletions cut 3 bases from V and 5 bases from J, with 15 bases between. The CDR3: CASSFKRGSVDTQYF. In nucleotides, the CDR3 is TGTGCCAGCAGCTTCAAAAGGGGCTCGGTAGATACGCAGTATTTT.

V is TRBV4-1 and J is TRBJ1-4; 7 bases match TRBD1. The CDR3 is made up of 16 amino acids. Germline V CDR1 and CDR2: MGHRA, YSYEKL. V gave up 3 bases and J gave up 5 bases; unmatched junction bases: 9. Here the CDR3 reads CASSQTVGRGNEKLFF. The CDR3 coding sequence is TGCGCCAGCAGCCAGACGGTTGGCAGGGGGAATGAAAAACTGTTTTTT.

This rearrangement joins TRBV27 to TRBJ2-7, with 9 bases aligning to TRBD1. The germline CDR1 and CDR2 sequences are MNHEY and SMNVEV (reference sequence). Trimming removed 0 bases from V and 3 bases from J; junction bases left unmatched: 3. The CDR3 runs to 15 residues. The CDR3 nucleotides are TGTGCCAGCAGTTTATCCCGGACAGGGGTCTACGAGCAGTACTTC. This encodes CASSLSRTGVYEQYF.

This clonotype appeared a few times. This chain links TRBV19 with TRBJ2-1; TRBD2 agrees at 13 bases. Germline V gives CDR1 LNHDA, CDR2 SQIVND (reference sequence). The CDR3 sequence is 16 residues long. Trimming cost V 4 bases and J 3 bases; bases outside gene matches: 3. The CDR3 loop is CASSTRLAGGYNEQFF. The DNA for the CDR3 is TGTGCCAGTAGTACCAGACTAGCGGGGGGCTACAATGAGCAGTTCTTC.

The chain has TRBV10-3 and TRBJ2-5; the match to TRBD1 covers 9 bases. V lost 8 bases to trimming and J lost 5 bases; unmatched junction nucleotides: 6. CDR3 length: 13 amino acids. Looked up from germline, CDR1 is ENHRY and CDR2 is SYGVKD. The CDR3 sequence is CAIGRTGDETQYF. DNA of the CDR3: TGTGCCATCGGAAGGACAGGGGATGAGACCCAGTACTTC.

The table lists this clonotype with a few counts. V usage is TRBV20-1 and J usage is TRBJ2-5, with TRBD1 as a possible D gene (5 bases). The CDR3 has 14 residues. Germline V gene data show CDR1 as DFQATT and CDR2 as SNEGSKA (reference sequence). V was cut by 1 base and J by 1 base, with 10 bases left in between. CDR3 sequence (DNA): TGCAGTGCTAGAGTAGGACACTTCCAAGAGACCCAGTACTTC. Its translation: CSARVGHFQETQYF.

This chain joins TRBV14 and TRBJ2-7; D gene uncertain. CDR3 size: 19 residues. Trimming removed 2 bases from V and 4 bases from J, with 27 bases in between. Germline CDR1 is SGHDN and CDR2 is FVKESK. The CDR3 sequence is CASSQMGLLGQSHYYEQYV. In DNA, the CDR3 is TGTGCCAGCAGCCAAATGGGTCTACTCGGGCAAAGTCACTATTACGAGCAGTACGTC.

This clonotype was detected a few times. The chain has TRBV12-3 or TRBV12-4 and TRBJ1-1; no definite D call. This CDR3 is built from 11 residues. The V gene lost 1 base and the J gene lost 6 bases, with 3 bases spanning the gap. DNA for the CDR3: TGTGCCAGCAGTTTAGAAGCTGAAGCTTTCTTT. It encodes CASSLEAEAFF.

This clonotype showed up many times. CDR3 loop: CASSLIEQGGEQFF. The CDR3, as DNA: TGTGCCAGCAGCTTAATTGAGCAGGGGGGTGAGCAGTTCTTC. This chain joins TRBV7-9 and TRBJ2-1; tentative D call: TRBD1 (7 bases). This CDR3 has 14 residues. The ends were cut back, 2 bases at V and 9 bases at J, with 14 bases in the middle. Germline lookup yields CDR1 SEHNR and CDR2 FQNEAQ (reference sequence). The full variable domain, completed using reference TRBV7-9 and TRBJ2-1, is DTGVSQNPRHKITKRGQNVTFRCDPISEHNRLYWYRQTLGQGPEFLTYFQNEAQLEKSRLLSDRFSAERPKGSFSTLEIQRTEQGDSAMYLCASSLIEQGGEQFFGPGTRLTVL.

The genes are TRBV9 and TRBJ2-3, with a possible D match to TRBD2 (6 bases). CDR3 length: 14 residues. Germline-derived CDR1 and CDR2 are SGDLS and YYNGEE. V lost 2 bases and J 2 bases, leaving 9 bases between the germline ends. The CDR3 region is CASSVGSHTDTQYF. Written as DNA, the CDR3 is TGTGCCAGCAGCGTCGGGAGCCACACAGATACGCAGTATTTT.

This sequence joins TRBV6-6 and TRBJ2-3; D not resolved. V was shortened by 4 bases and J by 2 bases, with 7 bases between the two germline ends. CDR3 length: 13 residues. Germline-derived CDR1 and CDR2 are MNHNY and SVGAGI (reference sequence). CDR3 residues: CASSSLNTDTQYF. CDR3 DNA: TGTGCCAGCAGTTCATTAAACACAGATACGCAGTATTTT.

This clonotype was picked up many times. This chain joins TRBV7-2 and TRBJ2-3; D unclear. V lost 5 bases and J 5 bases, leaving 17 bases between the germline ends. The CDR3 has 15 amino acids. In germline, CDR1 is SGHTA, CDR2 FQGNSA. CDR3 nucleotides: TGTGCCAGCAGCCTGACGATGGTCCGTGGAGATACGCAGTATTTT. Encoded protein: CASSLTMVRGDTQYF.

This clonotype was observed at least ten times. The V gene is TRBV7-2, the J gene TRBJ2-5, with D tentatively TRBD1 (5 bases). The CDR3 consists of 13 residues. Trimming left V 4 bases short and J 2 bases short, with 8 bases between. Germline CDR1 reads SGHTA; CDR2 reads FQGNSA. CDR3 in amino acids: CASSYNRQETQYF. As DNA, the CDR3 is TGTGCCAGCAGCTATAACAGGCAAGAGACCCAGTACTTC.

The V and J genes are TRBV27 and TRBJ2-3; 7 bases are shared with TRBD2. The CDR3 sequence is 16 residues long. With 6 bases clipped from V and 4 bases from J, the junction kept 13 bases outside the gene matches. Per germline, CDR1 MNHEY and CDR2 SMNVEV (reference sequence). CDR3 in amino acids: CASRIGTTYGADTQYF. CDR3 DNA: TGTGCCAGCAGGATCGGGACTACCTATGGGGCAGATACGCAGTATTTT.

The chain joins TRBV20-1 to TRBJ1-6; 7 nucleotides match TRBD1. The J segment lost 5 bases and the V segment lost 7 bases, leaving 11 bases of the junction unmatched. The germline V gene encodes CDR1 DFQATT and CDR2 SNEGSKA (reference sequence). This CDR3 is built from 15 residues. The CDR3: CSVTTGDTNNSPLHF. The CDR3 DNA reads TGCAGTGTTACCACAGGGGATACCAATAATTCACCCCTCCACTTT.

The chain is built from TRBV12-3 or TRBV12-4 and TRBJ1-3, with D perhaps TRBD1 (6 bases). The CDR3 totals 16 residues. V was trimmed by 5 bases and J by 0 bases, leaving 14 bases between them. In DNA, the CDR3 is TGTGCCAGCAGTCTCAGGGGCGAAAACTCTGGAAACACCATATATTTT. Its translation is CASSLRGENSGNTIYF.

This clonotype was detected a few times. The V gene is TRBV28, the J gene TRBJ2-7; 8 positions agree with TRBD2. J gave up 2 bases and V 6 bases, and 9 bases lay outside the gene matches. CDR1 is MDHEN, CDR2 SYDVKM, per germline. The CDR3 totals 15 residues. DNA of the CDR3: TGTGCCAGCAGCGATGGCGGGACTAGGGCCTACGAGCAGTACGTC. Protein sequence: CASSDGGTRAYEQYV.

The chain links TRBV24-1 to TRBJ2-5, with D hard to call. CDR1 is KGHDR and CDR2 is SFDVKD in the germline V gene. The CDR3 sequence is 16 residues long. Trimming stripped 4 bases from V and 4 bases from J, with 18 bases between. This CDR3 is CATSDPRGLLVETQYF. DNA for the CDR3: TGTGCCACCAGTGACCCACGTGGGCTGCTCGTAGAGACCCAGTACTTC.

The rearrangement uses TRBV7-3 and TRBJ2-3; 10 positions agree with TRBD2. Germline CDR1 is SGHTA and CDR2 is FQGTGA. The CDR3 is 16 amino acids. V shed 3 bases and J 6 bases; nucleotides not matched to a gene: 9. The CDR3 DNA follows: TGTGCCAGCAGCTTGAACGGAGCGGGAGGGGGGGATACGCAGTATTTT. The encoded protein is CASSLNGAGGGDTQYF.

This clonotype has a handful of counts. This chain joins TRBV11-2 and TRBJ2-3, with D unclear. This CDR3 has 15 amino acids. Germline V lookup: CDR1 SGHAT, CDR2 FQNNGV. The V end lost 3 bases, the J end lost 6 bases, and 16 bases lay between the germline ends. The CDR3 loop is CASSFATRTVDTQYF. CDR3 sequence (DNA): TGTGCCAGCAGCTTCGCCACCCGAACTGTGGATACGCAGTATTTT.

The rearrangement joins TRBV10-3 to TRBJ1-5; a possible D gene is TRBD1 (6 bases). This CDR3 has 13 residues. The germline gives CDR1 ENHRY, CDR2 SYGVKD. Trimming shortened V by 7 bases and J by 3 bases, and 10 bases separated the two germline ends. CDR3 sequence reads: CAITDSYNQPQHF. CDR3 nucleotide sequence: TGTGCCATCACGGACAGCTACAATCAGCCCCAGCATTTT.

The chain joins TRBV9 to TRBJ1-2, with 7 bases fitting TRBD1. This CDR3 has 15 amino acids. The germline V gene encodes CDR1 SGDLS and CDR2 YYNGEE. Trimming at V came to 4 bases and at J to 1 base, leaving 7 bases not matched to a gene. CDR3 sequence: CASSRSDRVNYGYTF. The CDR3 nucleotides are TGTGCCAGCAGCAGAAGCGACAGGGTTAACTATGGCTACACCTTC.